These 15 T cell receptor beta chains came from one sample sequenced in a study of cytomegalovirus exposure and HLA in healthy donors. 13 Jbeta primers and 60 Vbeta primers were used for the PCR. This table comes from immunoSEQ multiplex PCR, and its TCRdb copy is limited to in-frame clones, with some not included. In the table there are some 110,000 clones, 75% to 85% of which are singletons. The material sequenced was PBMCs. The receptors come from a man aged 18-30 years in good health and CMV-seronegative.

Comment on this clone: Additional DNA sequences in this sample encode the identical CDR3. The gene calls are TRBV7-3 and TRBJ2-7; 9 nucleotides line up with TRBD2. Losses at the gene ends were 2 bases for V and 3 bases for J; bases not matched to a gene: 5. The V gene's germline CDR1 is SGHTA and CDR2 FQGTGA. This CDR3 has 15 amino acids. The CDR3 nucleotides read TGTGCCAGCAGCTTAGGGGCGGGAGGGTTCTACGAGCAGTACTTC. Protein: CASSLGAGGFYEQYF.

This chain connects TRBV13 to TRBJ1-1, with TRBD1 matching over 7 bases. V lost 7 bases to trimming and J lost 4 bases; unmatched junction nucleotides: 12. CDR1 is PRHDT and CDR2 is FYEKMQ in the germline V gene (reference sequence). The CDR3 length is 15 residues. CDR3 sequence reads: CASTFRQGLSTEAFF. In DNA form, the CDR3 reads TGTGCCAGCACCTTTAGACAGGGACTTAGCACTGAAGCTTTCTTT.

V gene TRBV10-3 combines with J gene TRBJ2-2, with 14 bases lining up with TRBD2. Unmatched junction bases numbered 5, after V lost 2 bases and J lost 6 bases. The CDR3 loop spans 17 amino acids. CDR1 and CDR2 from the germline V gene are ENHRY and SYGVKD. CDR3 coding DNA: TGTGCCATCAGTGAGGGGGGACTAGCGGGAGTCGCCGGGGAGCTGTTTTTT. Residues: CAISEGGLAGVAGELFF.

V is TRBV19 and J is TRBJ2-6, with 8 bases aligning to TRBD1. CDR3 length equals 14 residues. CDR1 and CDR2 from the germline V gene are LNHDA and SQIVND (reference sequence). V dropped 10 bases and J dropped 2; count of bases not matched to a gene: 4. The CDR3 DNA sequence: TGTGCCACCTCGGACAGGGCTGGGGCCAACGTCCTGACTTTC. This encodes CATSDRAGANVLTF.

This clone was seen a single time. The rearrangement uses TRBV10-2 and TRBJ2-1; no clear D gene. This CDR3 contains 16 residues. Trimming took 0 bases from V and 0 from J, leaving 9 bases between them. Germline V CDR1 and CDR2: WSHSY, SAAADI. CDR3 loop: CASSESYRFSYNEQFF. The CDR3 DNA sequence: TGCGCCAGCAGTGAGTCCTATCGTTTCTCCTACAATGAGCAGTTCTTC.

This clone was counted between two and nine times. V gene TRBV4-3 combines with J gene TRBJ1-3; D is unresolved. Per germline, CDR1 LGHNA and CDR2 YSLEER. Trimming pared 0 bases from V and 0 bases from J, leaving 12 bases between. CDR3 size: 17 residues. CDR3 DNA: TGCGCCAGCAGCCAAGATAGGAGCCCGCTCTCTGGAAACACCATATATTTT. Protein product: CASSQDRSPLSGNTIYF.

The V call is TRBV9, the J call TRBJ1-1; weak D call: TRBD1 (5 bases). Germline assignment: CDR1 SGDLS and CDR2 YYNGEE. V was pared by 2 bases and J by 3 bases, with 8 bases between. This CDR3 has 13 amino acids. The CDR3 DNA follows: TGTGCCAGCAGCGTGGGAGGGGACACTGAAGCTTTCTTT. It codes for CASSVGGDTEAFF.

This chain links TRBV6-5 with TRBJ1-1, with D maybe TRBD1 (5 bases). Per germline, CDR1 MNHEY and CDR2 SVGAGI. Trimming left V 3 bases short and J 4 bases short, with 15 bases between. This CDR3 comprises 15 residues. The CDR3 DNA reads TGTGCCAGCAGTTATATTTTAGGGGTGGTCACTGAAGCTTTCTTT. This gives the protein CASSYILGVVTEAFF.

The genes are TRBV7-9 and TRBJ1-5; possible D gene TRBD1, 5 bases. Trimming took 1 base from V and 1 from J, leaving 17 bases between them. The CDR3 consists of 18 residues. The V gene's germline CDR1 is SEHNR and CDR2 FQNEAQ (reference sequence). The CDR3 coding sequence is TGTGCCAGCAGCTTAGAAGTATCTAGGGGTTCCAGCAATCAGCCCCAGCATTTT. As protein: CASSLEVSRGSSNQPQHF.

The genes are TRBV6-5 and TRBJ2-7; D perhaps matches TRBD2 (5 bases). CDR3 length: 12 amino acids. With 7 bases removed from V and 2 bases from J, the gap between germline ends came to 9 bases. CDR1 is MNHEY, CDR2 SVGAGI, per germline. The CDR3 region has the DNA TGTGCCAGCACTAGCAGAACCTACGAGCAGTACTTC. It translates to CASTSRTYEQYF.

The chain employs TRBV30 and TRBJ1-1; D is perhaps TRBD1 (6 bases). CDR3 size: 20 residues. Germline CDR1 and CDR2: GTSNPN and SVGIG (reference sequence). V lost 1 base to trimming and J lost 6 bases, with 33 bases between them. The CDR3 loop is CAWSGQRIFLAGATISEAFF. CDR3 bases: TGTGCCTGGAGTGGTCAGCGGATTTTTCTGGCAGGGGCCACGATATCTGAAGCTTTCTTT.

The chain recombines TRBV28 with TRBJ1-3; D gene uncertain. The CDR3 is made up of 13 amino acids. The germline V and J ends were trimmed by 3 bases and 8 bases, with 11 bases remaining between them. CDR1 and CDR2 (germline): MDHEN, SYDVKM. CDR3 amino acids: CASSLGGEDTIYF. CDR3 nucleotides: TGTGCCAGCAGTTTGGGCGGGGAGGACACCATATATTTT.

This chain connects TRBV9 to TRBJ1-1; D gene unclear. With 3 bases removed from V and 8 bases from J, the gap between germline ends came to 8 bases. This CDR3 is 11 amino acids long. Germline values: CDR1 SGDLS, CDR2 YYNGEE. The CDR3 coding sequence is TGTGCCAGCAGCGCCCCCCCGGAAGCTTTCTTT. Amino acid sequence: CASSAPPEAFF. Full variable domain (remainder filled in from reference TRBV9 and TRBJ1-1): DSGVTQTPKHLITATGQRVTLRCSPRSGDLSVYWYQQSLDQGLQFLIQYYNGEERAKGNILERFSAQQFPDLHSELNLSSLELGDSALYFCASSAPPEAFFGQGTRLTVV.

The V call is TRBV5-4, the J call TRBJ2-7; D is unclear. Germline V gene lookup returns CDR1 SGHNT and CDR2 YYREEE (reference sequence). Trimming left V 3 bases short and J 3 bases short, with 7 bases between. The CDR3 is made up of 12 amino acids. The CDR3 sequence: CASSSNNYEQYF. CDR3 nucleotides: TGTGCCAGCAGCTCCAACAACTACGAGCAGTACTTC.

The chain carries TRBV7-8 and TRBJ2-5; D may be TRBD2 (6 bases). Germline CDR1 SGHVS, CDR2 FQNEAQ. The CDR3 contains 18 residues. With 6 bases removed from V and 1 base from J, the gap between germline ends came to 24 bases. CDR3 residues: CASRRGAGLQLSQETQYF. The CDR3 bases are TGTGCCAGCAGAAGAGGGGCCGGACTACAATTATCCCAAGAGACCCAGTACTTC.